The rows below give T cell receptor beta chains drawn from one sample of a study of blood T cell repertoires in COVID-19. Clones were sequenced by immunoSEQ multiplex PCR, and TCRdb holds only the in-frame ones, with some missing. Of under 140,000 clones in the sample, about 70% were seen once. What was sequenced was peripheral blood. Receptors were obtained from a woman aged 55-69 years with acute or convalescent COVID-19. CDR3s include the opening cysteine and the closing phenylalanine or tryptophan. The order of the fields is V gene, D gene, J gene, clone size, CDR3 protein, CDR3 DNA. D genes are given only for firm matches. Part of the rows lack a size; the others show once, few, many or a class for expanded clones.

TRBV7-8,NA,TRBJ2-6,NA,CASSANYYSGANVLTF,TGTGCCAGCAGCGCCAACTACTACTCTGGGGCCAACGTCCTGACTTTC
TRBV6-6,TRBD1,TRBJ1-4,few,CASSYSDRAGNEKLFF,TGTGCCAGCAGTTACTCCGACAGGGCGGGGAATGAAAAACTGTTTTTT
TRBV15,NA,TRBJ1-1,NA,CATSGGAWGRTEAFF,TGTGCCACCAGCGGGGGGGCCTGGGGGAGGACTGAAGCTTTCTTT
TRBV5-4,NA,TRBJ1-3,NA,CASSLDISGNTIYF,TGTGCCAGCAGCTTGGATATCTCTGGAAACACCATATATTTT
TRBV27,TRBD1,TRBJ1-3,NA,CASRGQGARGNTIYF,TGTGCCAGCAGGGGACAGGGGGCGAGGGGAAACACCATATATTTT
TRBV30,TRBD2,TRBJ2-7,NA,CAWSVRGGPHEQYF,TGTGCCTGGTCCGTCCGGGGAGGGCCCCACGAGCAGTACTTC
TRBV9,TRBD1,TRBJ2-2,once,CASSPHGTGVTGELFF,TGTGCCAGCAGCCCCCACGGGACAGGGGTAACCGGGGAGCTGTTTTTT
TRBV2,NA,TRBJ1-5,NA,CASSDLNQVGQPQHF,TGTGCCAGCAGTGATCTAAACCAGGTCGGTCAGCCCCAGCATTTT
TRBV7-3,NA,TRBJ1-1,NA,CASSLNPRNTEAFF,TGTGCCAGCAGCTTAAACCCCAGGAACACTGAAGCTTTCTTT
TRBV19,TRBD1,TRBJ2-2,NA,CASYRIGTGTNTGELFF,TGTGCCAGTTACAGAATTGGGACAGGCACGAACACCGGGGAGCTGTTTTTT
TRBV25-1,NA,TRBJ1-2,NA,CASSDPGKLYHGYTF,TGTGCCAGCAGTGACCCGGGAAAGCTTTACCATGGCTACACCTTC
TRBV12-3/TRBV12-4,NA,TRBJ1-1,NA,CASSFSGPTEAFF,TGTGCCAGCAGTTTTTCAGGGCCCACTGAAGCTTTCTTT
TRBV2,TRBD1,TRBJ1-2,NA,CASSEGPGQGYGYTF,TGTGCCAGCAGTGAAGGGCCCGGACAGGGGTATGGCTACACCTTC
TRBV12-5,TRBD1,TRBJ1-6,NA,CASGLVRSQGDRGYNSPLHF,TGTGCTAGTGGTTTGGTACGGAGCCAGGGAGACAGGGGCTATAATTCACCCCTCCACTTT
TRBV7-9,NA,TRBJ1-3,few,CASSLEGGKGNTIYF,TGTGCCAGCAGCTTAGAGGGGGGGAAAGGAAACACCATATATTTT
TRBV6-4,NA,TRBJ1-6,NA,CASRAIGQFYNSPLHF,TGTGCCAGCAGAGCTATTGGACAGTTCTATAATTCACCCCTCCACTTT
TRBV12-3/TRBV12-4,NA,TRBJ2-1,NA,CASSLTRDNEQFF,TGTGCCAGCAGTTTAACGCGGGACAATGAGCAGTTCTTC
TRBV2,TRBD1,TRBJ1-2,NA,CASSDRGAGYTF,TGTGCCAGCAGTGACAGGGGGGCTGGCTACACCTTC
TRBV28,NA,TRBJ1-1,NA,CASDEQGNTEAFF,TGTGCCAGCGACGAGCAGGGGAACACTGAAGCTTTCTTT
TRBV5-6,NA,TRBJ2-5,NA,CASSLFAGSQYF,TGTGCCAGCAGCTTGTTCGCAGGGTCCCAGTACTTC
TRBV21-1,NA,TRBJ2-2,NA,CASSRTGGVNTGELFF,TGTGCCAGCAGCAGGACAGGGGGTGTGAACACCGGGGAGCTGTTTTTT
TRBV27,TRBD1,TRBJ1-2,NA,CASSHGTGTSDGYTF,TGTGCCAGCAGTCACGGGACAGGGACGTCGGATGGCTACACCTTC
TRBV9,TRBD1,TRBJ2-3,NA,CASSPDRDIADTQYF,TGTGCCAGCAGCCCGGACAGGGATATAGCGGATACGCAGTATTTT
TRBV2,NA,TRBJ1-1,NA,CASSEGQGTEAFF,TGTGCCAGCAGTGAAGGGCAGGGCACTGAAGCTTTCTTT
TRBV6-1,NA,TRBJ1-1,NA,CASSDPDTEAFF,TGTGCCAGCAGTGACCCCGACACTGAAGCTTTCTTT
TRBV5-6,NA,TRBJ2-1,NA,CASSEDISSYNEQFF,TGTGCCAGCAGCGAGGACATCAGCTCCTACAATGAGCAGTTCTTC
TRBV5-1,TRBD1,TRBJ1-1,NA,CASREAGTGNTEAFF,TGCGCCAGCAGAGAAGCCGGGACAGGGAACACTGAAGCTTTCTTT
TRBV7-2,NA,TRBJ1-2,NA,CASSLTDGRLYGYTF,TGTGCCAGCAGCTTGACAGATGGCAGATTATATGGCTACACCTTC
TRBV3-1/TRBV3-2,TRBD1,TRBJ1-5,NA,CASSHGQGAGIGNQPQHF,TGTGCCAGCAGCCATGGACAGGGGGCTGGAATAGGCAATCAGCCCCAGCATTTT
TRBV7-9,NA,TRBJ1-1,NA,CASSLGTGMNTEAFF,TGTGCCAGCAGCTTGGGCACGGGAATGAACACTGAAGCTTTCTTT
TRBV12-5,TRBD1,TRBJ1-1,NA,CASGRGQSEAFF,TGTGCTAGTGGCCGGGGACAGAGCGAAGCTTTCTTT
TRBV11-2,TRBD2,TRBJ2-3,NA,CASSPRTRNTDTQYF,TGTGCCAGCAGCCCACGGACTAGGAACACAGATACGCAGTATTTT
TRBV6-5,NA,TRBJ1-1,NA,CASKDSANTEAFF,TGTGCCAGTAAAGACAGTGCTAACACTGAAGCTTTCTTT
TRBV6-1,TRBD1,TRBJ2-2,once,CASSKEQGSKTGELFF,TGTGCCAGCAGTAAAGAACAGGGGTCAAAAACCGGGGAGCTGTTTTTT
TRBV6-2/TRBV6-3,NA,TRBJ2-7,many,CASRPGNSLNYEQYF,TGTGCCAGCCGCCCGGGCAACAGCCTTAACTACGAGCAGTACTTC
TRBV13,TRBD2,TRBJ2-3,once,CASSLTRLAGGKLTSTDTQYF,TGTGCCAGCAGCTTAACGCGGCTAGCGGGGGGGAAGTTAACCTCCACAGATACGCAGTATTTT
TRBV9,TRBD1,TRBJ2-7,once,CASSTGQGISYEQYF,TGTGCCAGCAGCACGGGACAGGGTATCTCCTACGAGCAGTACTTC
TRBV7-2,TRBD1,TRBJ1-1,NA,CASSSPGTGYEAFF,TGTGCCAGCAGCTCCCCCGGGACAGGGTATGAAGCTTTCTTT
TRBV7-3,TRBD2,TRBJ2-1,few,CASSVSGGAHNEQFF,TGTGCCAGCAGCGTAAGCGGGGGGGCCCACAATGAGCAGTTCTTC
TRBV28,TRBD1,TRBJ1-6,few,CASSFYRGTNNSPLHF,TGTGCCAGCAGTTTTTACAGGGGAACAAATAATTCACCCCTCCACTTT
TRBV5-8,TRBD1,TRBJ1-1,NA,CASSLEGQGRVAFF,TGTGCCAGCAGCTTGGAGGGACAGGGTCGGGTAGCTTTCTTT
TRBV30,TRBD1,TRBJ1-5,NA,CAWGWTGYYQPQHF,TGTGCCTGGGGGTGGACAGGGTACTACCAGCCCCAGCATTTT
TRBV6-5,TRBD1,TRBJ1-2,few,CASSYKWTGQTYGYTF,TGTGCCAGCAGTTACAAGTGGACAGGCCAAACCTATGGCTACACCTTC
TRBV7-9,NA,TRBJ1-6,NA,CASSIDQGSSPLHF,TGTGCCAGCTCAATTGATCAGGGGTCTTCACCCCTCCACTTT
TRBV15,NA,TRBJ2-7,NA,CATSVMGGGQYSYEQYF,TGTGCCACCAGCGTCATGGGGGGGGGCCAGTACTCCTACGAGCAGTACTTC
TRBV27,TRBD1,TRBJ2-7,NA,CASTGPGQGAYEQYF,TGTGCCAGCACCGGACCGGGACAGGGGGCCTACGAGCAGTACTTC
TRBV5-5,TRBD1,TRBJ2-5,NA,CASRRTGGQETQYF,TGTGCCAGCAGACGGACAGGGGGACAAGAGACCCAGTACTTC
TRBV2,NA,TRBJ1-2,NA,CASSSGDYTF,TGTGCCAGCAGTTCAGGGGACTACACCTTC